This TCR beta chain was observed in a study of response to subunit inactivated influenza vaccine. Broader study findings: After each seasonal influenza vaccination, few new T cells are recruited, the authors suggested.

To note about this clonotype: Its specificity is unknown.

The V end lost 3 bases, the J end lost 11 bases, and 10 bases lay between the germline ends. This CDR3 is 12 amino acids long. TCRdb itself ran the RT-PCR reads through MiXCR, one entry per CDR3 protein. The table has around 530,000 distinct CDR3 sequences, approximately 15% seen once. The V gene is TRBV12-3 or TRBV12-4, the J gene TRBJ1-4; D might be TRBD1 (6 bases). This receptor was obtained from a man in his fifties or sixties who received an inactivated influenza vaccine. Sequenced material: CD4+ T cells sorted from PBMCs, taken roughly 24 months after vaccination. Here the CDR3 DNA reads TGTGCCAGCAGTTTCCCAGGGGCCAAACTGTTTTTT. It codes for CASSFPGAKLFF.